Sequencing of this T cell receptor (beta chain) was carried out in a study of CD8 T cells in ankylosing spondylitis. Regarding the study as a whole: The study identified a TCR beta motif of under ten highly homologous variants that appeared characteristic of ankylosing spondylitis blood. As reported, disease-linked clones showed significant enrichment in matched ankylosing spondylitis synovial fluid. Disease-linked clones, CD8+, were relatively rare in peripheral blood. Existing reports had already noted some motif variants in reactive arthritis synovial fluid and blood.

With regard to this clonotype: What it binds is not known.

The germline V gene has CDR1 MDHEN and CDR2 SYDVKM. V was cut by 2 bases and J by 8 bases, with 19 bases left in between. The length of the CDR3 is 17 residues. TCRdb reprocessed the 5' RACE reads with MiXCR, giving one entry per CDR3 protein. The top ten clones hold 30% to 35% of a sample with about 130,000 distinct CDR3 sequences, roughly 17% of them seen once. This TCR came from a male donor with ankylosing spondylitis. The sequenced sample was blood, either unsorted or a sorted T cell fraction (not recorded which). The chain carries TRBV28 and TRBJ1-6, with TRBD1 as a possible D gene (6 bases). CDR3 sequence reads: CASSLASRWGLDSPLHF. The CDR3 DNA is TGTGCCAGCAGTTTAGCCTCTAGATGGGGGCTGGATTCACCCCTCCACTTT.